Following are 32 T cell receptor beta chains from one sample sequenced in a study of shared clonotypes between healthy human individuals. The table came from immunoSEQ multiplex PCR; TCRdb's copy has only in-frame clones and leaves some out. The data show 2,500,000 or so clones, 85% to 95% seen once. Sequenced input: naive CD4+ T cells from PBMCs. Subset here: CD45RA+ positively selected. These receptors were obtained from a man younger than 30 in good health. Some clones in this sample may be carry-over from other donors' samples.

V is TRBV4-3 and J is TRBJ2-1; 7 bases line up with TRBD2. CDR1 is LGHNA and CDR2 is YSLEER in the germline V gene. The CDR3 runs 14 residues. The V gene end was trimmed by 4 bases and the J gene end by 10 bases; junction bases not matched to a gene: 10. CDR3 in DNA: TGCGCCAGCAGCCCGCAGACTAGCCTCCACGAGCAGTTCTTC. Protein sequence: CASSPQTSLHEQFF.

V and J are TRBV28 and TRBJ2-2; TRBD2 matches at 12 bases. V was pared by 7 bases and J by 4 bases, with 1 base of the junction left unmatched. The V gene's germline CDR1 is MDHEN and CDR2 SYDVKM. The CDR3 consists of 14 residues. CDR3 DNA: TGTGCCAGCATGACTAGCGGGAGCACCGGGGAGCTGTTTTTT. Translating gives CASMTSGSTGELFF.

The chain uses TRBV4-1 and TRBJ2-4; weak D call: TRBD2 (5 bases). The V gene's germline CDR1 is MGHRA and CDR2 YSYEKL. V lost 0 bases and J lost 0, with 12 bases in between. The CDR3 is 17 residues long. DNA for the CDR3: TGCGCCAGCAGCCAAGATAAACTAGGACTAGCCAAAAACATTCAGTACTTC. Amino acid sequence: CASSQDKLGLAKNIQYF.

This chain joins TRBV11-3 and TRBJ2-2; D gene ambiguous. Germline CDR1 reads SGHNT; CDR2 reads YENEEA. V lost 5 bases to trimming and J lost 4 bases, with 14 bases between them. The CDR3 is 15 residues long. CDR3 sequence: CASSTEVGITGELFF. The CDR3 DNA reads TGTGCCAGCAGCACAGAAGTGGGAATCACCGGGGAGCTGTTTTTT.

This chain connects TRBV4-3 to TRBJ1-4, with D unclear. Per germline, CDR1 LGHNA and CDR2 YSLEER. The CDR3 consists of 15 residues. The V gene lost 1 base and the J gene lost 3 bases, with 9 bases spanning the gap. CDR3 residues: CASSQAGSSNEKLFF. CDR3 coding DNA: TGCGCCAGCAGCCAAGCCGGGTCCTCTAATGAAAAACTGTTTTTT.

The rearrangement links TRBV7-9 to TRBJ1-3; 8 bases are shared with TRBD1. There are 16 residues in the CDR3. CDR1 is SEHNR, CDR2 FQNEAQ, per germline (reference sequence). The junction had 5 bases not matched to a gene; V was cut back by 1 base and J by 3 bases. The chain's CDR3 is CASSLGRGQGGNTIYF. The CDR3 nucleotides are TGTGCCAGCAGCTTAGGGCGCGGACAGGGTGGAAACACCATATATTTT.

The V and J genes are TRBV27 and TRBJ1-2, with D perhaps TRBD1 (6 bases). V was shortened by 5 bases and J by 8 bases, with 21 bases between the two germline ends. Germline assignment: CDR1 MNHEY and CDR2 SMNVEV (reference sequence). CDR3 length equals 15 residues. The DNA for the CDR3 is TGTGCCAGCAGTCAAACAGGGTCCCCTTGGGGAGGCTACACCTTC. It is translated as CASSQTGSPWGGYTF.

This chain connects TRBV7-7 to TRBJ2-2, with 10 bases identical to TRBD2. Germline loops: CDR1 SSHAT, CDR2 FNYEAQ (reference sequence). J lost 4 bases, V lost 2 bases, and 4 bases had no gene match. This CDR3 has 16 amino acids. CDR3 sequence reads: CASSLLGTSATGELFF. As DNA, the CDR3 is TGTGCCAGCAGCTTACTAGGGACTAGCGCCACCGGGGAGCTGTTTTTT.

V and J are TRBV5-8 and TRBJ1-1, with D perhaps matching TRBD1 (6 bases). V was cut by 2 bases and J by 11 bases, with 10 bases left in between. The CDR3 contains 11 residues. CDR1 and CDR2 (germline): SGHTS, YDEGEE. This CDR3 is CASSLGRGAFF. CDR3 nucleotides: TGTGCCAGCAGCTTAGGGAGGGGGGCTTTCTTT.

The chain has TRBV14 and TRBJ1-1; D unresolved. In germline, CDR1 is SGHDN, CDR2 FVKESK. This CDR3 spans 15 amino acids. V was cut by 3 bases and J by 6 bases, with 17 bases left in between. The CDR3 loop reads CASSHLGLGGAEAFF. The CDR3 DNA reads TGTGCCAGCAGCCATCTCGGGCTCGGCGGCGCTGAAGCTTTCTTT.

The rearrangement joins TRBV5-1 to TRBJ1-2, with 10 bases matching TRBD1. V trimming: 5 bases; J trimming: 1 base; junction bases outside the gene matches: 8. The germline gives CDR1 SGHRS, CDR2 YFSETQ. CDR3 size: 16 residues. The CDR3: CASSTGTGANNYGYTF. Here the CDR3 DNA reads TGCGCCAGCAGTACCGGGACAGGGGCCAATAACTATGGCTACACCTTC.

On this clone itself: Distinct nucleotide sequences in the sample also encode this CDR3. The V call is TRBV5-1, the J call TRBJ2-6, with D unclear. This CDR3 contains 15 residues. The V end lost 0 bases, the J end lost 2 bases, and 6 bases lay between the germline ends. The germline CDR1 and CDR2 sequences are SGHRS and YFSETQ. The CDR3 DNA follows: TGCGCCAGCAGCTTGGGCCCCGCTGGGGCCAACGTCCTGACTTTC. Protein product: CASSLGPAGANVLTF.

The CDR3 coding sequence is TGTGCCATCTCCGAGCCCAGACAGGGAGGTGGGAAAGCTTTCTTT. Residues: CAISEPRQGGGKAFF. V is TRBV10-3 and J is TRBJ1-1, with 7 positions matching TRBD1. The V gene's germline CDR1 is ENHRY and CDR2 SYGVKD. The CDR3 runs to 15 residues. J lost 9 bases, V lost 8 bases, and 18 bases had no gene match.

The J gene is TRBJ2-5, the V gene TRBV29-1; 7 bases agree with TRBD1. The CDR3 is 16 residues long. CDR1 and CDR2 from the germline V gene are SQVTM and ANQGSEA. V gave up 2 bases and J gave up 5 bases; unmatched junction bases: 14. The CDR3 DNA follows: TGCAGCGTTGAAATGGGCCCACCGGTCAGGGGGGAGACCCAGTACTTC. As protein: CSVEMGPPVRGETQYF.

The chain employs TRBV7-3 and TRBJ2-3; 7 nucleotides align to TRBD2. The CDR3 spans 20 residues. Germline assignment: CDR1 SGHTA and CDR2 FQGTGA. J gave up 0 bases and V 6 bases, and 21 bases lay outside the gene matches. CDR3 in amino acids: CASRNYGSPGLGGSTDTQYF. Written as DNA, the CDR3 is TGTGCCAGCAGGAATTACGGGTCCCCAGGACTAGGCGGGAGCACAGATACGCAGTATTTT.

The V call is TRBV18, the J call TRBJ2-1; 12 bases agree with TRBD2. Germline V gene sequence: CDR1 KGHSH, CDR2 LQKENI. The CDR3 has 18 amino acids. Trimming removed 4 bases from V and 1 base from J; junction bases left unmatched: 8. CDR3 sequence (DNA): TGTGCCAGCTCACAATTGGGACTAGCGGGTCTGTCCTACAATGAGCAGTTCTTC. This codes for CASSQLGLAGLSYNEQFF.

The chain joins TRBV7-9 to TRBJ1-1; the D gene is possibly TRBD1 (6 bases). V was cut by 5 bases and J by 6 bases, with 19 bases left in between. Looked up from germline, CDR1 is SEHNR and CDR2 is FQNEAQ (reference sequence). The CDR3 contains 15 residues. In DNA, the CDR3 is TGTGCCAGCAGCACCAGACAGGACCTCAGGGCTGAAGCTTTCTTT. This translates into CASSTRQDLRAEAFF.

The chain carries TRBV5-4 and TRBJ2-2; perhaps D is TRBD1 or TRBD2 (5 bases each). The CDR3 has 16 residues. Germline-derived CDR1 and CDR2 are SGHNT and YYREEE (reference sequence). V lost 0 bases, J lost 1 base, and 10 bases lay in between. CDR3 coding DNA: TGTGCCAGCAGCTTGGGGGGGACGATGAACACCGGGGAGCTGTTTTTT. It encodes CASSLGGTMNTGELFF.

The chain uses TRBV6-5 and TRBJ2-6; D remains ambiguous. Germline V gene lookup returns CDR1 MNHEY and CDR2 SVGAGI. The CDR3 is 14 amino acids. Between the trimmed V and J ends, which lost 8 bases and 2 bases, there was a span of 10 bases. The DNA of the CDR3 is TGTGCCAGCTCTAACGTCGCTGGGGCCAACGTCCTGACTTTC. Protein product: CASSNVAGANVLTF.

This chain's CDR3 is CASSPGTVRTDTQYF. The CDR3 DNA follows: TGTGCCAGCTCACCAGGGACAGTCCGCACAGATACGCAGTATTTT. The V gene is TRBV18, the J gene TRBJ2-3; 7 bases line up with TRBD1. Germline V gene data show CDR1 as KGHSH and CDR2 as LQKENI. The CDR3 is 15 amino acids. The trim removed 2 bases at V and 1 base at J, leaving 3 bases unmatched.

The chain uses TRBV9 and TRBJ2-2; D gene ambiguous. CDR3 size: 15 residues. Trimming shortened V by 7 bases and J by 4 bases, and 17 bases separated the two germline ends. The germline CDR1 and CDR2 sequences are SGDLS and YYNGEE. Here the CDR3 DNA reads TGTGCCAGCGGTTCCCCTTCGTCGACCACCGGGGAGCTGTTTTTT. It translates to CASGSPSSTTGELFF.

With regard to this clone: This CDR3 is also generated by other DNA sequences in the sample. The rearrangement uses TRBV15 and TRBJ1-2; D unclear. Germline V gene lookup returns CDR1 LNHNV and CDR2 YYDKDF (reference sequence). V lost 2 bases and J 0 bases, leaving 1 base between the germline ends. This CDR3 comprises 12 residues. CDR3 bases: TGTGCCACCAGCAGATCTAACTATGGCTACACCTTC. This sequence encodes CATSRSNYGYTF.

This clone was seen once. The chain uses TRBV7-2 and TRBJ2-5, with TRBD1 as a possible D gene (7 bases). Germline CDR1 is SGHTA and CDR2 is FQGNSA. Deletions cut 7 bases from V and 0 bases from J, with 12 bases between. The CDR3 spans 14 residues. The CDR3 reads CASTPGGYQETQYF. CDR3 DNA: TGTGCCAGCACCCCAGGGGGGTACCAAGAGACCCAGTACTTC.

The chain uses TRBV6-5 and TRBJ2-4, with 10 bases identical to TRBD1. CDR1 and CDR2 (germline): MNHEY, SVGAGI. This CDR3 contains 15 residues. With 6 bases clipped from V and 5 bases from J, the junction kept 7 bases outside the gene matches. The CDR3 nucleotides read TGTGCCAGCAGGAGGACAGGGGGTCGCCAAAACATTCAGTACTTC. It encodes CASRRTGGRQNIQYF.

The chain employs TRBV2 and TRBJ2-5; TRBD2 aligns across 12 bases. The CDR3 has 15 amino acids. V lost 5 bases and J lost 2; bases outside the gene matches: 3. CDR1 is SNHLY, CDR2 FYNNEI, per germline. This chain's CDR3 is CASSSLAGGQETQYF. CDR3 sequence (DNA): TGTGCCAGCAGTTCGCTAGCGGGAGGGCAAGAGACCCAGTACTTC.

This sequence joins TRBV7-9 and TRBJ2-7; D remains ambiguous. CDR1 is SEHNR, CDR2 FQNEAQ, per germline (reference sequence). Trimming took 5 bases from V and 3 from J, leaving 8 bases between them. The CDR3 runs to 12 residues. CDR3 nucleotides: TGTGCCAGCAGCGTGGGAAACTACGAGCAGTACTTC. It specifies CASSVGNYEQYF.

This rearrangement joins TRBV7-2 to TRBJ2-3; D is possibly TRBD1 (5 bases). Trimming shortened V by 2 bases and J by 0 bases, and 9 bases separated the two germline ends. The CDR3 is 15 residues long. CDR1 is SGHTA and CDR2 is FQGNSA in the germline V gene. The CDR3 spells CASSLQGPSTDTQYF. The CDR3 coding sequence is TGTGCCAGCAGCTTACAGGGTCCTAGCACAGATACGCAGTATTTT.

The gene calls are TRBV7-8 and TRBJ2-7, with D possibly matching TRBD2 (6 bases). V was shortened by 7 bases and J by 4 bases, with 14 bases between the two germline ends. Germline V gene lookup returns CDR1 SGHVS and CDR2 FQNEAQ. CDR3 length: 13 amino acids. CDR3 in amino acids: CASTQRVPYEQYF. DNA for the CDR3: TGTGCCAGCACCCAGCGGGTCCCTTACGAGCAGTACTTC.

The J gene is TRBJ2-7, the V gene TRBV9; D gene uncertain. The CDR3 extends over 13 amino acids. Germline CDR1 is SGDLS and CDR2 is YYNGEE. Trimming stripped 0 bases from V and 5 bases from J, with 9 bases between. The CDR3 DNA sequence: TGTGCCAGCAGCGTAGGTGTGAGCCACGAGCAGTACTTC. It encodes CASSVGVSHEQYF.

The chain has TRBV28 and TRBJ1-1; D unclear. The CDR3 contains 13 residues. Germline V gene sequence: CDR1 MDHEN, CDR2 SYDVKM. V lost 7 bases to trimming and J lost 6 bases, with 15 bases between them. CDR3 DNA sequence: TGTGCCAGCACCCTAAATGGACTGCCTGAAGCTTTCTTT. Translating gives CASTLNGLPEAFF.

V and J are TRBV7-2 and TRBJ2-1, with D unresolved. V dropped 1 base and J dropped 10 bases, with 8 bases sitting between them. This CDR3 contains 12 residues. Per germline, CDR1 SGHTA and CDR2 FQGNSA. CDR3 in DNA: TGTGCCAGCAGCTTAGGGACCAGGGAGCAGTTCTTC. As protein: CASSLGTREQFF.

The chain carries TRBV5-1 and TRBJ2-3, with 8 bases fitting TRBD2. This CDR3 comprises 16 residues. In germline, CDR1 is SGHRS, CDR2 YFSETQ. J lost 8 bases, V lost 1 base, and 12 bases had no gene match. The CDR3 region has the DNA TGCGCCAGCAGCTTGTGGCGGGAGGCCGTAGGGGGTACGCAGTATTTT. It translates to CASSLWREAVGGTQYF.